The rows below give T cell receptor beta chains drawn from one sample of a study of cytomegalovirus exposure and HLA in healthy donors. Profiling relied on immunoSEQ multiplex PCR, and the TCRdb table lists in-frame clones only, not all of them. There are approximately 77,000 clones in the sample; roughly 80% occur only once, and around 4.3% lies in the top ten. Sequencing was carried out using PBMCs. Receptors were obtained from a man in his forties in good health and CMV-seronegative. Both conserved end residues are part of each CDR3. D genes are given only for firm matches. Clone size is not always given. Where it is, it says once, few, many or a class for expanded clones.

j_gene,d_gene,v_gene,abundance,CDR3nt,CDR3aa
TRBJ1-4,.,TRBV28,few,TGTGCCAGCAGTCGACTTCTCTGGTGGGAAAAACTGTTTTTT,CASSRLLWWEKLFF
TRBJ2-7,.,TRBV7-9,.,TGTGCCAGCAGCACCGACTACTACGAGCAGTACTTC,CASSTDYYEQYF
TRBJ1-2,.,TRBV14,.,TGTGCCAGCAGCCGGCGTCTTGCCGGTGAGGATGGCTACACCTTC,CASSRRLAGEDGYTF
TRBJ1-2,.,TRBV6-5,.,TGTGCCAGCGGCAGGGGCGTCGGCTACACCTTC,CASGRGVGYTF
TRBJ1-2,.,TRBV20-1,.,TGCAGTGCTATGAGTGTTTATGGCTACACCTTC,CSAMSVYGYTF
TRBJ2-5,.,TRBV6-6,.,TGTGCCAGCAGTACGCAGGAGACCCAGTACTTC,CASSTQETQYF
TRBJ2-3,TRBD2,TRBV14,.,TGTGCCAGCAGCTATACTAGCGGGCCTAGCACAGATACGCAGTATTTT,CASSYTSGPSTDTQYF
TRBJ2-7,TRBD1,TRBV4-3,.,TGCGCCAGCAGCCAATGGACAGGGTCCTACGAGCAGTACTTC,CASSQWTGSYEQYF
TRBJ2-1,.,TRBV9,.,TGTGCCAGCAGCGAGGGACTCCTACTAACCCGAAATAACAATGAGCAGTTCTTC,CASSEGLLLTRNNNEQFF
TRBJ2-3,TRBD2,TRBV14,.,TGTGCCAGCAGCCAACAGTCCAGCGGGGTGTTCCCAGATACGCAGTATTTT,CASSQQSSGVFPDTQYF
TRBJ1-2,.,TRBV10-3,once,TGTGCCATCAGTGAGAACGACAGCCCGAATGGCTACACCTTC,CAISENDSPNGYTF
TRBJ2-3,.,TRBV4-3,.,TGCGCCAGCAGCCAGGGGGCTAGCACAGATACGCAGTATTTT,CASSQGASTDTQYF
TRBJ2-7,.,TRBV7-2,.,TGTGCCAGCAGCTTAGAAAACAGGGTGCAGTACTTC,CASSLENRVQYF
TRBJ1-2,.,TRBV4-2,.,TGTGCCAGCAGCACCCGACAGGTTAGAGAGAGGGCCTATGGCTACACCTTC,CASSTRQVRERAYGYTF
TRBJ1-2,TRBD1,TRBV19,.,TGTGCCAGTAGTCCCACAGGGGGCAATCTGTTGGATGGCTACACCTTC,CASSPTGGNLLDGYTF
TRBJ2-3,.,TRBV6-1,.,TGTGCCAGCAGTGACAGGGGTATCACAGATACGCAGTATTTT,CASSDRGITDTQYF
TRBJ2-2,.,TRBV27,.,TGTGCCAGCAGTCGCCGCGGAGCTAGCGCCTTTCCCGGGGAGCTGTTTTTT,CASSRRGASAFPGELFF
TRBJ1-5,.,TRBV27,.,TGTGCCAGCAGTTTATCTGGGCTGCCCTTGAGTTTTACTCATAGCAATCAGCCCCAGCATTTT,CASSLSGLPLSFTHSNQPQHF
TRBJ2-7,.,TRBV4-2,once,TGTGCCCGATGGGGACTCTCCTACGAGCAGTACTTC,CARWGLSYEQYF
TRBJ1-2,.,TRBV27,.,TGTGCCAGCAGTTTATCGGTGGAGGTGGACCGGGGCTATGGCTACACCTTC,CASSLSVEVDRGYGYTF
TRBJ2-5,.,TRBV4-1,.,TGCGCCAGCAGCCTAAAGATCAGGGGAGAGACCCAGTACTTC,CASSLKIRGETQYF
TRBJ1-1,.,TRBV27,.,TGTGCCAGCAGTTGGGGGGGCCTGGGTCGTACTGAAGCTTTCTTT,CASSWGGLGRTEAFF
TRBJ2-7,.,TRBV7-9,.,TGTGCCAGCAGCTCACGCCTAGGACGGGTTAGCGGCGAGCAGTACTTC,CASSSRLGRVSGEQYF
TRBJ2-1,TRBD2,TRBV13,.,TGTGCCAGCAGCTTAAAAGCTAGCGGGTGGTACAATGAGCAGTTCTTC,CASSLKASGWYNEQFF
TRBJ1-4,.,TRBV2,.,TGTGCCAGCAGTGAAGCGCGGACGGGGGATGAAAAACTGTTTTTT,CASSEARTGDEKLFF
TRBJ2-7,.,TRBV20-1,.,TGCAGTGCTACCGCGGGCCCCGAGCAGTACTTC,CSATAGPEQYF
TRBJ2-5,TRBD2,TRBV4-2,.,TGTGCCAGCAACCACCAGGGGCAAGGACTAGCGGGACACGCAACGCGCGAGACCCAGTACTTC,CASNHQGQGLAGHATRETQYF
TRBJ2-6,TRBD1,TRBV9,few,TGTGCCAGCAGCGTAGCCGGGGGGGGACAGGGGTCTGGGGCCAACGTCCTGACTTTC,CASSVAGGGQGSGANVLTF
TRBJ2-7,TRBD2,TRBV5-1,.,TGCGCCAGCAGCTATGGGACTAGCGGGTCGATGAACGAGCAGTACTTC,CASSYGTSGSMNEQYF
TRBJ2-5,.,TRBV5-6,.,TGTGCCAGCAGGGTCAGTTCTCAAGAGACCCAGTACTTC,CASRVSSQETQYF
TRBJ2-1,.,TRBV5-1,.,TGCGCCAGCAGCTTGGCACTCGAATACAATGAGCAGTTCTTC,CASSLALEYNEQFF
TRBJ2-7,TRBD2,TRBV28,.,TGTGCCAGCAGTGCTAGGACTAGCGGGAACAACGAGCAGTACTTC,CASSARTSGNNEQYF
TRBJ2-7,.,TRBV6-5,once,TGTGCCACAGGTCCTCAGGGTGTATACGAGCAGTACTTC,CATGPQGVYEQYF
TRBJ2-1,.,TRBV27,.,TGTGCCAGCAGTTTATGGGGAGTTGGGGACAATGAGCAGTTCTTC,CASSLWGVGDNEQFF
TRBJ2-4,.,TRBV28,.,TGTGCCAGCAGTTTAAGGGGTCAGGCCACGGCCAAAAACATTCAGTACTTC,CASSLRGQATAKNIQYF
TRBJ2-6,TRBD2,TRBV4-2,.,TGTGCCAGCAGCCAAGATCGCGCTAGCGGGAGTGCAGGGGCCAACGTCCTGACTTTC,CASSQDRASGSAGANVLTF
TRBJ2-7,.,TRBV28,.,TGTGCCAGCAATTGGGTTAAAGGGGAAGTCTCCTACGAGCAGTACTTC,CASNWVKGEVSYEQYF
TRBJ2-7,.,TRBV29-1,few,TGCAGCGTTACAGGGACTACCGCCTACGAGCAGTACTTC,CSVTGTTAYEQYF
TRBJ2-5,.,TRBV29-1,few,TGCAGCGTTCACCAGGCCCAGACCCAGTACTTC,CSVHQAQTQYF
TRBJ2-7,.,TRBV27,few,TGTGCCAGCAGTTTATCGAGGGGGGAGCAGTACTTC,CASSLSRGEQYF